Below are 7 T cell receptor beta chains sequenced from a single sample in a study of blood T cell repertoires in COVID-19 (TCRdb year 2020). Receptor amplification or capture employed the immunoSEQ multiplex PCR assay. The clones in this table, taken by TCRdb from immuneACCESS, are in-frame only. Not every clone is retained; where verified, under half of the shortfall comes from an unresolved V gene, and the cause of the rest is unknown. For this sample the table gives some 320,000 clones, of which around 87% were detected only once. The ten most abundant clones make up under 5.5% of the sample. Sequencing was performed on PBMCs or T cells enriched from blood (not recorded which). These receptors all stem from a woman aged 25-40 years who had recovered from COVID-19.

The rearrangement joins TRBV7-9 to TRBJ2-1; 7 bases match TRBD1. CDR3 length equals 13 residues. CDR1 and CDR2 from the germline V gene are SEHNR and FQNEAQ (reference sequence). With V trimmed by 5 bases and J by 5 bases, 3 bases remained unmatched. The CDR3 reads CASSLGQNNEQFF. CDR3 in DNA: TGTGCCAGCAGCCTGGGACAGAACAATGAGCAGTTCTTC.

The count of this clone is one. V is TRBV4-2 and J is TRBJ1-2; D unclear. Germline V lookup: CDR1 LGHNA, CDR2 YNFKEQ. CDR3 length: 16 amino acids. V lost 0 bases, J lost 4 bases, and 15 bases lay in between. Here the CDR3 reads CASSQDGRGELYGYTF. In DNA form, the CDR3 reads TGTGCCAGCAGCCAAGATGGTCGCGGCGAGCTCTATGGCTACACCTTC.

V usage is TRBV30 and J usage is TRBJ1-4; D may be TRBD1 (6 bases). Trimming pared 5 bases from V and 0 bases from J, leaving 28 bases between. The germline CDR1 and CDR2 sequences are GTSNPN and SVGIG (reference sequence). This CDR3 comprises 20 residues. CDR3 sequence (DNA): TGTGCCTGGTCGATGATGAGACAGGCGGGGGGGCGTCCAACTAATGAAAAACTGTTTTTT. As protein: CAWSMMRQAGGRPTNEKLFF.

As DNA, the CDR3 is TGTGCCAGCAGTTCAACCGGGACAGGGCGACTCCAGTACTTC. The encoded protein is CASSSTGTGRLQYF. This chain joins TRBV6-2 or TRBV6-3 and TRBJ2-7; 9 nucleotides match TRBD1. In germline, CDR1 is MNHEY, CDR2 SVGEGT. This CDR3 has 14 amino acids. Trimming removed 4 bases from V and 10 bases from J; junction bases left unmatched: 11.

This clone appeared a single time. The V call is TRBV18, the J call TRBJ2-3; a weak D match, TRBD2 (5 bases). V was shortened by 3 bases and J by 1 base, with 8 bases between the two germline ends. The CDR3 covers 14 residues. CDR1 and CDR2 (germline): KGHSH, LQKENI. The CDR3 DNA reads as TGTGCCAGCTCACCTTCCGGGGGCACAGATACGCAGTATTTT. It encodes CASSPSGGTDTQYF.

This clone was found a few times. The rearrangement links TRBV6-5 to TRBJ1-6, with 9 bases matching TRBD1. The germline CDR1 and CDR2 sequences are MNHEY and SVGAGI. This CDR3 has 14 residues. V gave up 2 bases and J gave up 9 bases; unmatched junction bases: 2. The CDR3: CASSYGQGTSPLHF. CDR3 nucleotide sequence: TGTGCCAGCAGTTACGGACAGGGGACTTCACCCCTCCACTTT.

J is TRBJ1-2 and V is TRBV5-1; D is possibly TRBD1 (5 bases). The length of the CDR3 is 14 residues. Per germline, CDR1 SGHRS and CDR2 YFSETQ. Trimming left V 0 bases short and J 4 bases short, with 10 bases between. CDR3 loop: CASSLAPGGYGYTF. DNA of the CDR3: TGCGCCAGCAGCTTGGCCCCGGGGGGCTATGGCTACACCTTC.